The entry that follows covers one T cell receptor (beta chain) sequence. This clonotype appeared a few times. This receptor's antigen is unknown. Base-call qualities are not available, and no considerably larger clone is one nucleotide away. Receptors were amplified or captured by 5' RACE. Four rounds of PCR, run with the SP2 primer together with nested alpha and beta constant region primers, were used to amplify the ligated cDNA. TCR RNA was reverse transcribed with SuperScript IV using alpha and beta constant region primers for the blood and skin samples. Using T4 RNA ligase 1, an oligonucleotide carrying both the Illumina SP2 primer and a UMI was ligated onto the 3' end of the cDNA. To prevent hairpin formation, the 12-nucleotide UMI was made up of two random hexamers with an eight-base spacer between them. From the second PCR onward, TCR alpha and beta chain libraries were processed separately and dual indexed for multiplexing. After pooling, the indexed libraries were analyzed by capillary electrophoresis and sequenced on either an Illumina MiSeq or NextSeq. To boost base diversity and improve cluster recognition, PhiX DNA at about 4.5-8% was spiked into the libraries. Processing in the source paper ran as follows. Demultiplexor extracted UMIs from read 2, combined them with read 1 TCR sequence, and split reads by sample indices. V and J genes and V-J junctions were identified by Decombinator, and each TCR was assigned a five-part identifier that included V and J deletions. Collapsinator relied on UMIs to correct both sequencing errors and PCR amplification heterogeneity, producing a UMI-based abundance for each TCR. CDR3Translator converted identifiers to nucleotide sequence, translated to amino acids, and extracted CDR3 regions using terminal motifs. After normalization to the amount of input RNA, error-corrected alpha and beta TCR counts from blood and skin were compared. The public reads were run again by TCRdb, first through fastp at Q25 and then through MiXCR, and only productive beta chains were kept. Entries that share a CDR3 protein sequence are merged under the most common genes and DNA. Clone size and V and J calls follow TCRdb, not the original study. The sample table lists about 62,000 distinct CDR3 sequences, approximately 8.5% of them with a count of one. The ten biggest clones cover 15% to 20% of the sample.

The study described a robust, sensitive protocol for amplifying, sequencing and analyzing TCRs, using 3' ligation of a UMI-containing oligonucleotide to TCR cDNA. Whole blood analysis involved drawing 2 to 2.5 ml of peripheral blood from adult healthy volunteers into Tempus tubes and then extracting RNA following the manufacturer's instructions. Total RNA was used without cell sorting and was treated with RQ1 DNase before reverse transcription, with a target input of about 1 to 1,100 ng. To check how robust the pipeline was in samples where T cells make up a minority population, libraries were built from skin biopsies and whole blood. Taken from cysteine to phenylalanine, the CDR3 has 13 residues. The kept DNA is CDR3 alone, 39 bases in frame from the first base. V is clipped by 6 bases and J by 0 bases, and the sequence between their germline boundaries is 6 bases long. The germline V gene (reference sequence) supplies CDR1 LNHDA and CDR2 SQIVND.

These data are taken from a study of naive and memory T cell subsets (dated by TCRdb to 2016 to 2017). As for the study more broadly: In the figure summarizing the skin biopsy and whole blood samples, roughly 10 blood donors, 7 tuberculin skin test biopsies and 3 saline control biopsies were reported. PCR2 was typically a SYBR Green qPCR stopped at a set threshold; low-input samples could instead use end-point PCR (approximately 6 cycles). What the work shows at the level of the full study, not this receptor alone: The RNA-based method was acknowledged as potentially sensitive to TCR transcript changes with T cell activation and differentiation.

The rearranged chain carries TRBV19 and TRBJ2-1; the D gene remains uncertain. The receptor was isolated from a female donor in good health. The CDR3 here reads CASSWSSYNEQFF. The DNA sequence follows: TGTGCCAGTAGCTGGAGCTCCTACAATGAGCAGTTCTTC.